This entry lists 24 T cell receptor beta chains sequenced from one sample in a study of OX40 agonist ivuxolimab in advanced cancers. The method was immunoSEQ multiplex PCR; TCRdb's version includes in-frame clones alone and lacks a portion of them. The data contain approximately 77,000 clones, roughly 91% of them singletons. The sample here was CD4+ or CD8+ T cells sorted from blood, taken in a trial of the OX40 agonist ivuxolimab. Receptors were obtained from an adult with an advanced solid tumor such as melanoma, head and neck, liver or kidney cancer.

A word on this clone: The identical CDR3 is also encoded by other nucleotide sequences in the sample. The V and J genes are TRBV7-2 and TRBJ2-2; D ambiguous. Germline assignment: CDR1 SGHTA and CDR2 FQGNSA. This CDR3 spans 12 amino acids. V was trimmed by 1 base and J by 3 bases, leaving 0 bases between them. The CDR3 reads CASSLDTGELFF. The CDR3 DNA reads TGTGCCAGCAGCTTAGACACCGGGGAGCTGTTTTTT.

The rearrangement uses TRBV18 and TRBJ2-3; possible D gene TRBD2, 5 bases. The CDR3 has 16 amino acids. Between the trimmed V and J ends, which lost 1 base and 6 bases, there was a span of 17 bases. Looked up from germline, CDR1 is KGHSH and CDR2 is LQKENI. The CDR3 here is CASSPQGERPGDTQYF. DNA of the CDR3: TGTGCCAGCTCACCACAGGGTGAGCGGCCTGGGGATACGCAGTATTTT.

The V gene is TRBV5-5, the J gene TRBJ2-7, with D perhaps TRBD1 (5 bases). The CDR3 loop spans 16 amino acids. Trimming removed 2 bases at V and 2 bases at J, with 17 bases between. The V gene's germline CDR1 is SGHKS and CDR2 YYEKEE (reference sequence). The CDR3 DNA sequence: TGTGCCAGCAGCTTACTAATCTTAGGGGAAACCTACGAGCAGTACTTC. Translating gives CASSLLILGETYEQYF.

The gene calls are TRBV6-6 and TRBJ2-2; 8 bases align to TRBD2. The CDR3 extends over 15 amino acids. The V gene's germline CDR1 is MNHNY and CDR2 SVGAGI (reference sequence). With 7 bases clipped from V and 2 bases from J, the junction kept 6 bases outside the gene matches. The CDR3 region is CASTRGGANTGELFF. The CDR3 DNA follows: TGTGCCAGCACCCGGGGGGGTGCCAACACCGGGGAGCTGTTTTTT.

This chain joins TRBV19 and TRBJ1-1; a weak D match, TRBD1 (5 bases). V was pared by 3 bases and J by 3 bases, with 11 bases between. The CDR3 is made up of 14 amino acids. CDR1 and CDR2 from the germline V gene are LNHDA and SQIVND (reference sequence). The CDR3 DNA reads as TGTGCCAGTAGTATCGGCTCAGGGTACACTGAAGCTTTCTTT. As protein: CASSIGSGYTEAFF.

This clone appeared once. The rearrangement uses TRBV5-1 and TRBJ2-4; D unresolved. The CDR3 loop spans 13 amino acids. Germline V CDR1 and CDR2: SGHRS, YFSETQ. Trimming cost V 3 bases and J 1 base, with 5 bases left between them. The CDR3 DNA follows: TGCGCCAGCAGCTCCCAGGCCAAAAACATTCAGTACTTC. Translating it yields CASSSQAKNIQYF.

V usage is TRBV5-6 and J usage is TRBJ1-2; D not certain. CDR1 is SGHDT and CDR2 is YYEEEE in the germline V gene. Trimming took off 2 bases at V and 6 bases at J, with 11 bases between the two ends. This CDR3 contains 13 residues. This CDR3 is CASSLTVENGYTF. The CDR3 DNA is TGTGCCAGCAGCTTAACAGTGGAAAATGGCTACACCTTC.

This chain links TRBV6-5 with TRBJ2-7; no clear D gene. The CDR3 is 13 amino acids. V was clipped by 5 bases and J by 2 bases, with 10 bases between them. Germline V gene data show CDR1 as MNHEY and CDR2 as SVGAGI. In DNA form, the CDR3 reads TGTGCCAGCAGTCTCCCCGGAACCTACGAGCAGTACTTC. Protein product: CASSLPGTYEQYF.

The DNA of the CDR3 is TGTGCCAGTAGTATCCCGACAGGCGGACTAGCGGGAGGGCCTAGGGAGCTGTTTTTT. Amino acids: CASSIPTGGLAGGPRELFF. The genes are TRBV19 and TRBJ2-2; TRBD2 aligns across 15 bases. J was trimmed by 9 bases and V by 3 bases; bases with no gene match: 14. The CDR3 has 19 residues. The germline gives CDR1 LNHDA, CDR2 SQIVND (reference sequence). Together with reference TRBV19 and TRBJ2-2, the CDR3 gives the full variable domain: DGGITQSPKYLFRKEGQNVTLSCEQNLNHDAMYWYRQDPGQGLRLIYYSQIVNDFQKGDIAEGYSVSREKKESFPLTVTSAQKNPTAFYLCASSIPTGGLAGGPRELFFGEGSRLTVL.

V gene TRBV5-1 combines with J gene TRBJ2-7; TRBD2 aligns across 7 bases. The CDR3 length is 14 residues. Germline V gene data show CDR1 as SGHRS and CDR2 as YFSETQ. With V trimmed by 3 bases and J by 3 bases, 6 bases remained unmatched. The CDR3 spells CASSSGTTIYEQYF. For the CDR3, the DNA is TGCGCCAGCAGCTCCGGGACTACCATCTACGAGCAGTACTTC.

The rearrangement joins TRBV7-8 to TRBJ1-5; D ambiguous. Germline V gene data show CDR1 as SGHVS and CDR2 as FQNEAQ. The CDR3 is made up of 15 amino acids. V shed 5 bases and J shed 3 bases, with 14 bases lying between them. CDR3 in amino acids: CASSPVSSLNQPQHF. The CDR3 bases are TGTGCCAGCAGCCCGGTCTCCTCTCTCAATCAGCCCCAGCATTTT.

The chain recombines TRBV15 with TRBJ1-1, with D perhaps matching TRBD1 (6 bases). CDR1 LNHNV and CDR2 YYDKDF come from the germline V gene (reference sequence). V was pared by 3 bases and J by 5 bases, with 10 bases between. The CDR3 has 13 amino acids. CDR3 coding DNA: TGTGCCACCAGCAGCACAGGGTTTACTGAAGCTTTCTTT. Its translation: CATSSTGFTEAFF.

This chain links TRBV6-6 with TRBJ2-3; 7 bases fit TRBD2. The CDR3 covers 15 residues. Per germline, CDR1 MNHNY and CDR2 SVGAGI (reference sequence). Germline trimming cut 3 bases from V and 4 bases from J; bases unmatched to any gene: 7. CDR3 bases: TGTGCCAGCAGTTATAGGAGCGGGGACGCAGATACGCAGTATTTT. This gives the protein CASSYRSGDADTQYF.

This clone came up once. The chain recombines TRBV18 with TRBJ2-3; 8 bases map to TRBD2. V gave up 0 bases and J gave up 2 bases; unmatched junction bases: 4. CDR3 length: 16 amino acids. The germline CDR1 and CDR2 sequences are KGHSH and LQKENI. The CDR3 spells CASSPPGGGPTDTQYF. The CDR3 nucleotides are TGTGCCAGCTCACCACCGGGCGGGGGGCCCACAGATACGCAGTATTTT.

The chain carries TRBV30 and TRBJ1-2; 10 bases are shared with TRBD1. The CDR3 totals 13 residues. Germline CDR1 reads GTSNPN; CDR2 reads SVGIG (reference sequence). Trimming removed 7 bases from V and 5 bases from J; junction bases left unmatched: 7. CDR3 in DNA: TGTGCCTTTGACAGGGGGCTAGGGTATGGCTACACCTTC. Protein sequence: CAFDRGLGYGYTF.

CDR3 sequence (DNA): TGTGCCAGTAGTATTTACACAGATACGCAGTATTTT. Its translation: CASSIYTDTQYF. The chain joins TRBV19 to TRBJ2-3; D not certain. Trimming removed 3 bases from V and 2 bases from J, with 3 bases in between. The germline gives CDR1 LNHDA, CDR2 SQIVND (reference sequence). The CDR3 has 12 residues. Full variable domain (outside the CDR3, taken from reference TRBV19 and TRBJ2-3): DGGITQSPKYLFRKEGQNVTLSCEQNLNHDAMYWYRQDPGQGLRLIYYSQIVNDFQKGDIAEGYSVSREKKESFPLTVTSAQKNPTAFYLCASSIYTDTQYFGPGTRLTVL.

The CDR3 DNA reads as TGTGCCAGCAGCGTGCCCTTTGACAATGAGCAGTTCTTC. It encodes CASSVPFDNEQFF. V is TRBV7-8 and J is TRBJ2-1; D gene ambiguous. Trimming pared 5 bases from V and 5 bases from J, leaving 10 bases between. CDR3 length: 13 amino acids. CDR1 and CDR2 from the germline V gene are SGHVS and FQNEAQ.

The V call is TRBV5-1, the J call TRBJ2-5; D gene unclear. The CDR3 is 13 residues long. The germline V gene has CDR1 SGHRS and CDR2 YFSETQ. Trimming cost V 0 bases and J 3 bases, with 6 bases left between them. The CDR3 region is CASSLGRKETQYF. The CDR3, as DNA: TGCGCCAGCAGCTTGGGCCGAAAAGAGACCCAGTACTTC. The complete variable domain, with remaining parts taken from reference TRBV5-1 and TRBJ2-5, reads KAGVTQTPRYLIKTRGQQVTLSCSPISGHRSVSWYQQTPGQGLQFLFEYFSETQRNKGNFPGRFSGRQFSNSRSEMNVSTLELGDSALYLCASSLGRKETQYFGPGTRLLVL.

The rearrangement uses TRBV7-6 and TRBJ2-7; no firm D call. Germline values: CDR1 SGHVS, CDR2 FNYEAQ. This CDR3 has 14 residues. Trimming removed 3 bases from V and 0 bases from J, with 9 bases in between. DNA of the CDR3: TGTGCCAGCAGCTTCTCCAGTCCCTCCTACGAGCAGTACTTC. It yields the protein CASSFSSPSYEQYF.

The chain combines TRBV7-9 with TRBJ2-1, with D possibly TRBD2 on 6 matching bases. This CDR3 is 13 amino acids long. Between the trimmed V and J ends, which lost 3 bases and 6 bases, there was a span of 9 bases. The germline V gene encodes CDR1 SEHNR and CDR2 FQNEAQ (reference sequence). The CDR3 is CASSFGGGNEQFF. The CDR3 coding sequence is TGTGCCAGCAGCTTCGGGGGTGGCAATGAGCAGTTCTTC.

The chain uses TRBV5-1 and TRBJ2-3; tentative D call: TRBD1 (5 bases). Trimming removed 4 bases at V and 2 bases at J, with 8 bases between. Germline values: CDR1 SGHRS, CDR2 YFSETQ. The length of the CDR3 is 13 residues. The CDR3 spells CASSPGYTDTQYF. CDR3 nucleotide sequence: TGCGCCAGCAGCCCAGGGTACACAGATACGCAGTATTTT.

The chain is built from TRBV30 and TRBJ2-5; 8 bases are shared with TRBD1. Germline CDR1 is GTSNPN and CDR2 is SVGIG (reference sequence). The CDR3 spans 14 residues. The V and J ends lost 3 bases and 7 bases, in that order; junction bases with no gene match: 10. CDR3 residues: CAWRAGQGAGTQYF. The CDR3 bases are TGTGCCTGGAGGGCTGGACAGGGCGCGGGGACCCAGTACTTC.

V and J are TRBV2 and TRBJ1-6, with D perhaps TRBD1 (5 bases). This CDR3 is built from 17 residues. V lost 3 bases to trimming and J lost 1 base, with 13 bases between them. Germline assignment: CDR1 SNHLY and CDR2 FYNNEI. The CDR3 spells CASSDRRVESYNSPLHF. The CDR3, as DNA: TGTGCCAGCAGTGACCGCAGGGTAGAGTCCTATAATTCACCCCTCCACTTT.

This clone was found a few times. V usage is TRBV6-5 and J usage is TRBJ2-7, with a possible D match to TRBD1 (6 bases). There are 14 residues in the CDR3. Deletions cut 6 bases from V and 2 bases from J, with 14 bases between. The germline gives CDR1 MNHEY, CDR2 SVGAGI. The CDR3 region has the DNA TGTGCCAGCAGCCCCTATACAGGGACCTACGAGCAGTACTTC. It encodes CASSPYTGTYEQYF.